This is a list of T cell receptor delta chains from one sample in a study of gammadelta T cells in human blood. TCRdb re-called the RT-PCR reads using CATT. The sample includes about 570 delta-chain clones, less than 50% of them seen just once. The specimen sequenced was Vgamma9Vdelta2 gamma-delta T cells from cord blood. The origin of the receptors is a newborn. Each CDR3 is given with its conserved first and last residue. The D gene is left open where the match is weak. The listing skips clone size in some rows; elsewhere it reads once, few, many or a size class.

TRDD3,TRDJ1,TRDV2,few,CACDGGYTDKLIF,TGTGCCTGTGACGGGGGATACACCGATAAACTCATCTTT
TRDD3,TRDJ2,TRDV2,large,CACDTNWGDRTAQLFF,TGTGCCTGTGACACAAACTGGGGGGACCGGACAGCACAACTCTTCTTT
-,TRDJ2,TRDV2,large,CACDTWGLTAQLFF,TGTGCCTGTGACACTTGGGGTTTGACAGCACAACTCTTCTTT
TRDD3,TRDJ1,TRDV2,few,CACDPMTFRWGTSYTDKLIF,TGTGCCTGTGACCCGATGACCTTCCGCTGGGGGACCTCGTACACCGATAAACTCATCTTT
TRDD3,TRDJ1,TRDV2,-,CACDKRDFPRTGGSDKLIF,TGTGCCTGTGACAAACGAGACTTCCCGCGTACTGGGGGATCCGATAAACTCATCTTT
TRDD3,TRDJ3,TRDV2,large,CACDTAGGSSWDTRQMFF,TGTGCCTGTGACACCGCTGGGGGCAGCTCCTGGGACACCCGACAGATGTTTTTC
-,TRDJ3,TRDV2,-,CACDTGVLSWDTRQMFF,TGTGCCTGTGACACGGGGGTTCTCTCCTGGGACACCCGACAGATGTTTTTC
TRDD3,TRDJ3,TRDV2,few,CACDTAGGYPWDTRQKFF,TGTGCCTGTGACACCGCTGGGGGATACCCCTGGGACACCCGACAGAAGTTTTTC
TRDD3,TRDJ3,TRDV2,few,CACDSLLGDNSWDTRQMFF,TGTGCCTGTGACTCCCTACTGGGGGACAACTCCTGGGACACCCGACAGATGTTTTTC
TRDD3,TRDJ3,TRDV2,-,CACEVLGGSPWDTRQMFF,TGTGCCTGTGAAGTACTGGGGGGAAGCCCCTGGGACACCCGACAGATGTTTTTC
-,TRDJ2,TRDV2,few,CACEWGAQLFF,TGTGCCTGTGAATGGGGAGCACAACTCTTCTTT
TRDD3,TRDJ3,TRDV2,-,CACDTYWGIRESSWDTRQMFF,TGTGCCTGTGACACCTACTGGGGGATACGCGAAAGCTCCTGGGACACCCGACAGATGTTTTTC
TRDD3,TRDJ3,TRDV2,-,CACDTVGDTSWDTRQMFF,TGTGCCTGTGACACGGTGGGGGATACAAGTTGGGACACCCGACAGATGTTTTTC
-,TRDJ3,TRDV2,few,CACDTLGAPPSSWDTRQMFF,TGTGCCTGTGACACCTTGGGGGCCCCCCCTAGCTCCTGGGACACCCGACAGATGTTTTTC
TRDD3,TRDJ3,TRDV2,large,CACDPLGDRNSWDTRQMFF,TGTGCCTGTGACCCCCTGGGGGACCGAAACTCCTGGGACACCCGACAGATGTTTTTC
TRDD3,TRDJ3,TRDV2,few,CACDTVKWGIIWDTRQMFF,TGTGCCTGTGACACCGTTAAGTGGGGGATAATCTGGGACACCCGACAGATGTTTTTC
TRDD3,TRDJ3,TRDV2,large,CACGTGGPSSWDTRQMFF,TGTGCCTGTGGTACTGGGGGACCTAGCTCCTGGGACACCCGACAGATGTTTTTC
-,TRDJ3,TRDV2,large,CACDTVLGTSSWDTRQMFF,TGTGCCTGTGACACCGTGCTGGGGACGAGCTCCTGGGACACCCGACAGATGTTTTTC
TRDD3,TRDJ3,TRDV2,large,CACDKLYWGSSWDTRQMFF,TGTGCCTGTGACAAGCTCTACTGGGGGAGCTCCTGGGACACCCGACAGATGTTTTTC
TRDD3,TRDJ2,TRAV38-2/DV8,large,CAYRSILGEALTAQLFF,TGTGCTTATAGGAGCATACTGGGGGAAGCTTTGACAGCACAACTCTTCTTT
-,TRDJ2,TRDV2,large,CACDTVGGPPRNVRTAQLFF,TGTGCCTGTGACACCGTGGGGGGTCCCCCTAGAAATGTCAGGACAGCACAACTCTTCTTT